This TCR beta chain was sequenced during a study of T cell clonotyping in hematopoietic cell transplantation. The germline V and J ends were trimmed by 5 bases and 1 base, with 11 bases remaining between them. The CDR3 totals 14 residues. Germline assignment: CDR1 SGHVS and CDR2 FNYEAQ. Method: immunoSEQ multiplex PCR; TCRdb's copy keeps in-frame clones and lacks some. The sample holds 15,000 to 20,000 clones, around 86% seen once. The time point was: recipient sample about 28 days before transplant, after cytoreduction. Blood collection times were about day -28 and days 30, 100, 180 posttransplant. This TCR came from a man between 50 and 59 years old with acute myeloid leukemia. Some clones in this sample may be carry-over from other donors' samples. This chain joins TRBV7-6 and TRBJ1-1; D unclear. This specimen consisted of peripheral blood mononuclear cells, obtained before stem cell transplant. CDR3 in amino acids: CASSPPQKNTEAFF. CDR3 nucleotide sequence: TGTGCCAGCAGCCCCCCCCAGAAGAACACTGAAGCTTTCTTT.